This entry is about one TCR beta chain. The antigen is not known. The sample originates from a study of T cell repertoires in cytomegalovirus infection. As for the study in general: Indications came from public TCR beta signatures; they pointed to CMV infection and to a matching HLA type.

Via MiXCR, TCRdb re-called the reads, giving one row per CDR3 protein. The data hold almost 550,000 distinct CDR3 sequences, with approximately 16% observed a single time. The trim removed 6 bases at V and 1 base at J, leaving 12 bases unmatched. The CDR3 runs to 17 residues. Per germline, CDR1 ENHRY and CDR2 SYGVKD. Study findings and constraints: The ex vivo response was dominated by HLA-C-restricted CMV-specific TCR beta clonotypes.

The J gene is TRBJ2-3, the V gene TRBV10-3; 8 positions match TRBD1. This receptor was obtained from a human donor in good health (CMV status not recorded). Some clones in this sample may be carry-over from other donors' samples. Sequencing was carried out using CD8+ T cells from PBMCs. The CDR3 DNA is TGTGCCATCAGCGCTGATTGGACAGGGTCCCGCACAGATACGCAGTATTTT. Its protein product is CAISADWTGSRTDTQYF.